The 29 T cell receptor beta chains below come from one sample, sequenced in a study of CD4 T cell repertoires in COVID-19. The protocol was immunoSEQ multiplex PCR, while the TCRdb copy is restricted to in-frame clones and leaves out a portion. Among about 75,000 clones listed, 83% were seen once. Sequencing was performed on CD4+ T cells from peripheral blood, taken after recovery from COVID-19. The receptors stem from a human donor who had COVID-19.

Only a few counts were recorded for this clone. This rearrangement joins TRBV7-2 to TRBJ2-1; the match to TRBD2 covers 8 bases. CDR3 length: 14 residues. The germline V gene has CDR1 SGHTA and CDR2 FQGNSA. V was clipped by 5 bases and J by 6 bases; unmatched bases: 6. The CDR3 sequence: CASSKATSVNEQFF. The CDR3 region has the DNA TGTGCCAGCAGCAAAGCGACTAGCGTCAATGAGCAGTTCTTC.

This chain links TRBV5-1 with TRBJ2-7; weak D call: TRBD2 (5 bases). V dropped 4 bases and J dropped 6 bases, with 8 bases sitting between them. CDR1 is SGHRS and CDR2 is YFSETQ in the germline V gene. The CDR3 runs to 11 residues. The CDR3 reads CASSARGEQYF. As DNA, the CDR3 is TGCGCCAGCAGCGCCCGGGGCGAGCAGTACTTC.

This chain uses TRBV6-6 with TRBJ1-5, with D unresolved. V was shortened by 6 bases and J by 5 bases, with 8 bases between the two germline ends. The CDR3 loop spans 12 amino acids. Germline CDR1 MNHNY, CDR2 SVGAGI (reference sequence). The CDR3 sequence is CASRYGDQPQHF. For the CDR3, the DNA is TGTGCCAGCAGGTACGGGGATCAGCCCCAGCATTTT.

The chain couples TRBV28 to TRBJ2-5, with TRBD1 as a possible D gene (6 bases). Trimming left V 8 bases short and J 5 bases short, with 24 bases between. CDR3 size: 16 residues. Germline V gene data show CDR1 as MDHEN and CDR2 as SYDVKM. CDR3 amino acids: CASGSPPGHTRETQYF. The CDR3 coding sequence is TGTGCCAGCGGCTCGCCTCCGGGACATACCAGGGAGACCCAGTACTTC.

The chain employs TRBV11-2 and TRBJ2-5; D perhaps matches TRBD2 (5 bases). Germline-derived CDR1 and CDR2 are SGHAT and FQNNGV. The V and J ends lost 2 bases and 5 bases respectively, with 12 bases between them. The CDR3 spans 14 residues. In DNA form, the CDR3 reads TGTGCCAGCAGCTTACACCCTAGCTTGGAGACCCAGTACTTC. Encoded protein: CASSLHPSLETQYF.

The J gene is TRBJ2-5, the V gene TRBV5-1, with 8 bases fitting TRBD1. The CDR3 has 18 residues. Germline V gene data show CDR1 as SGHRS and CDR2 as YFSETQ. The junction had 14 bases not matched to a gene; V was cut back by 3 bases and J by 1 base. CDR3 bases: TGCGCCAGCAGCTCGTCTAGTCCGACAGGGGCTGTCCAAGAGACCCAGTACTTC. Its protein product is CASSSSSPTGAVQETQYF.

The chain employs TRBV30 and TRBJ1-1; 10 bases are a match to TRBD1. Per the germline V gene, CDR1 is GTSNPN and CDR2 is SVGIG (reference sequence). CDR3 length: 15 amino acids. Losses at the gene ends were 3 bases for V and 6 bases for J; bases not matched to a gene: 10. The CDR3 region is CAWRRRDRGGPEAFF. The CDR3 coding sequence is TGTGCCTGGAGGCGCCGGGACAGGGGTGGCCCTGAAGCTTTCTTT.

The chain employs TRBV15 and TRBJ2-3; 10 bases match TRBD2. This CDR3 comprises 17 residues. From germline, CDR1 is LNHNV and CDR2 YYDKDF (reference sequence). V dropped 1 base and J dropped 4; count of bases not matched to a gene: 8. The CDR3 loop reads CATSRGEGLAGADTQYF. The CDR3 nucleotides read TGTGCCACCAGCAGAGGAGAAGGGCTAGCGGGAGCAGATACGCAGTATTTT.

DNA for the CDR3: TGTGCCAGCAGCCAATCCGGGACAGGGGGCAGGGGAGAGACCCAGTACTTC. Its protein is CASSQSGTGGRGETQYF. The V gene is TRBV14, the J gene TRBJ2-5, with 12 bases lining up with TRBD1. The CDR3 totals 17 residues. CDR1 is SGHDN and CDR2 is FVKESK in the germline V gene. V lost 2 bases and J lost 4; bases outside the gene matches: 8.

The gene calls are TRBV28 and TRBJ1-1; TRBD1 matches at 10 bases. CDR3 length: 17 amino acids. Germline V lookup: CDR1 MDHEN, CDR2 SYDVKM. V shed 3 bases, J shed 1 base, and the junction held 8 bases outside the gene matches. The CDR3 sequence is CASSLPGQGMKNTEAFF. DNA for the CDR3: TGTGCCAGCAGTTTGCCGGGACAGGGGATGAAGAACACTGAAGCTTTCTTT.

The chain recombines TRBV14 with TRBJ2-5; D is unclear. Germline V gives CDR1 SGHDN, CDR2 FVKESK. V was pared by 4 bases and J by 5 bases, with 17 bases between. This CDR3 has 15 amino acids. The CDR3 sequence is CASSRLTALGETQYF. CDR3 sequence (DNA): TGTGCCAGCAGCCGGTTGACTGCATTGGGGGAGACCCAGTACTTC.

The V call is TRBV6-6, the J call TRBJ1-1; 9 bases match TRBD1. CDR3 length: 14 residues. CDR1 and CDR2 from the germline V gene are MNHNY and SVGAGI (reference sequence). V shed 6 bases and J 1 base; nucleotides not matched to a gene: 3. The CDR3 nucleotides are TGTGCCAGCAGAATGGACAGGGGGAACACTGAAGCTTTCTTT. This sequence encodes CASRMDRGNTEAFF.

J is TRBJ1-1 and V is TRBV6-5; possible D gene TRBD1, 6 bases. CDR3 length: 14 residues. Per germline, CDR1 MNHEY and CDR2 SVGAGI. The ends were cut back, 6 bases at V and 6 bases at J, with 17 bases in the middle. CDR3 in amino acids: CASRRTVDIPEAFF. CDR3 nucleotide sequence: TGTGCCAGCAGAAGGACAGTCGATATTCCTGAAGCTTTCTTT.

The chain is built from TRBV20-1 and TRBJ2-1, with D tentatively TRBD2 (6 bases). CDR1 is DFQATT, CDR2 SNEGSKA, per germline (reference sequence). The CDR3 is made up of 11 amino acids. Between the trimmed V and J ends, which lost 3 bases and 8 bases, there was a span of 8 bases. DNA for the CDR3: TGCAGTGCTAGCCGGAGGGATGAGCAGTTCTTC. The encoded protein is CSASRRDEQFF.

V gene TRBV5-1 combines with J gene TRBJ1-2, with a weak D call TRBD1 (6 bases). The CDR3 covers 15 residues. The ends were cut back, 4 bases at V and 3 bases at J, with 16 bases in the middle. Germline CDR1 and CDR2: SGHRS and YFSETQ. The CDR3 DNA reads TGCGCCAGCAGCATTGACCAGGGGACATACTATGGCTACACCTTC. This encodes CASSIDQGTYYGYTF.

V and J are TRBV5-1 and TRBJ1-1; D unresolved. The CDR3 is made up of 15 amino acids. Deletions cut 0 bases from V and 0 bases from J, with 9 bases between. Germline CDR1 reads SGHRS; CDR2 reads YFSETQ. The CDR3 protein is CASSLGVSMNTEAFF. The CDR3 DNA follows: TGCGCCAGCAGCTTGGGGGTGAGCATGAACACTGAAGCTTTCTTT.

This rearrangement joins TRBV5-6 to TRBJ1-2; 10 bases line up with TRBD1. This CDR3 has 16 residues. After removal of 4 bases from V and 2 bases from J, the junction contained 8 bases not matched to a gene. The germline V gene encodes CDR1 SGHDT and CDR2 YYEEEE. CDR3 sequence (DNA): TGTGCCAGCAGCGGCGGGACAGGGGACCTAAACTATGGCTACACCTTC. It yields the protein CASSGGTGDLNYGYTF.

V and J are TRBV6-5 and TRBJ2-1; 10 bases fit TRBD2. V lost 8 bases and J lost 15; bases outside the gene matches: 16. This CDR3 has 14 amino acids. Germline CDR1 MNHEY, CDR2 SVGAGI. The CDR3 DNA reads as TGTGCCAGCTGGGAGAGCGGGGGGGGCTTAATGGTGTTCTTC. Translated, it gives CASWESGGGLMVFF.

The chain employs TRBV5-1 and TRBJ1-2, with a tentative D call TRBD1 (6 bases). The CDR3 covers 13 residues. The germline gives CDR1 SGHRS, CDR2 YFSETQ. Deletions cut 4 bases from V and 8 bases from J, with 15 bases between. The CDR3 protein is CASSQGTSGGYTF. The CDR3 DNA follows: TGCGCCAGCAGCCAAGGGACAAGCGGCGGCTACACCTTC.

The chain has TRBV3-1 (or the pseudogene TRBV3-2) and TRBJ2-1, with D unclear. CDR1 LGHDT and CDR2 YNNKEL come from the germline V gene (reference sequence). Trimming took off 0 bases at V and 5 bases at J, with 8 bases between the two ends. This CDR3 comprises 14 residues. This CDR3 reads CASSQDGRNNEQFF. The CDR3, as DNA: TGTGCCAGCAGCCAAGACGGGCGGAACAATGAGCAGTTCTTC.

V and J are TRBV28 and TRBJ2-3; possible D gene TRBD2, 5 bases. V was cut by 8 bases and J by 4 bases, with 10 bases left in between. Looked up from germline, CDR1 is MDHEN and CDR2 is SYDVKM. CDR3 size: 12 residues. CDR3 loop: CASGGLADTQYF. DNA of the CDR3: TGTGCCAGCGGAGGTCTGGCAGATACGCAGTATTTT.

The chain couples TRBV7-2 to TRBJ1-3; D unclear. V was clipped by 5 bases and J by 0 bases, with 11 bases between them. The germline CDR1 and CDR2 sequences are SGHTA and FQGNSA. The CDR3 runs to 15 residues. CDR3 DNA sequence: TGTGCCAGCAGCCCAGACTTCGCCTCTGGAAACACCATATATTTT. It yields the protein CASSPDFASGNTIYF.

CDR3 residues: CASSFGGGLNTEAFF. The CDR3 DNA sequence: TGTGCCAGCAGCTTTGGGGGGGGGCTGAACACTGAAGCTTTCTTT. The chain uses TRBV7-2 and TRBJ1-1; weak D call: TRBD1 (6 bases). Germline loops: CDR1 SGHTA, CDR2 FQGNSA. The CDR3 contains 15 residues. Trimming took off 3 bases at V and 0 bases at J, with 11 bases between the two ends.

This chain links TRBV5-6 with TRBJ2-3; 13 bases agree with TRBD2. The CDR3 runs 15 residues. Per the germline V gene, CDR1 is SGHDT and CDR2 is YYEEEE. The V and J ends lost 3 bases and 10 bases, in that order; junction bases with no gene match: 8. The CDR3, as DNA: TGTGCCAGCAGCTCCCGACTAGCGGGGGGCCGACCGCAGTATTTT. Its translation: CASSSRLAGGRPQYF.

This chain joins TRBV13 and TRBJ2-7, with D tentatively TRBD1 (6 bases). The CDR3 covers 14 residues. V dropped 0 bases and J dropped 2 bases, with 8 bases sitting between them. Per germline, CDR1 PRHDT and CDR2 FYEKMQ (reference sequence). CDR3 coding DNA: TGTGCCAGCAGCTTAGGGGACAGTGCCTACGAGCAGTACTTC. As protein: CASSLGDSAYEQYF.

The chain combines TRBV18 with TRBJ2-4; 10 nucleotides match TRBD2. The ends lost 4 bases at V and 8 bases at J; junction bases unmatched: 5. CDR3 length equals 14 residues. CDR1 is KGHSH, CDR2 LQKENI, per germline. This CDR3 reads CASSLGTSVDIQYF. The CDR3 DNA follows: TGTGCCAGCTCACTCGGGACTAGCGTAGACATTCAGTACTTC.

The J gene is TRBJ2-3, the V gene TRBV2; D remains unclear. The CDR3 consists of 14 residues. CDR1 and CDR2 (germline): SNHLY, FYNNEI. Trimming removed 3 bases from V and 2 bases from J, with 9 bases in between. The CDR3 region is CASSEVGPTDTQYF. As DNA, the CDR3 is TGTGCCAGCAGTGAGGTGGGCCCCACAGATACGCAGTATTTT.

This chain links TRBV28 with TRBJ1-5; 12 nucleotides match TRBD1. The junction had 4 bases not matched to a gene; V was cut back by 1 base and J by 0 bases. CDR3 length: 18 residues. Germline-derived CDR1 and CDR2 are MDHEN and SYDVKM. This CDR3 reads CASSLSGTGGFSNQPQHF. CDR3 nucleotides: TGTGCCAGCAGTTTATCTGGGACAGGGGGCTTTAGCAATCAGCCCCAGCATTTT. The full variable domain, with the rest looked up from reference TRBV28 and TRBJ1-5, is DVKVTQSSRYLVKRTGEKVFLECVQDMDHENMFWYRQDPGLGLRLIYFSYDVKMKEKGDIPEGYSVSREKKERFSLILESASTNQTSMYLCASSLSGTGGFSNQPQHFGDGTRLSIL.

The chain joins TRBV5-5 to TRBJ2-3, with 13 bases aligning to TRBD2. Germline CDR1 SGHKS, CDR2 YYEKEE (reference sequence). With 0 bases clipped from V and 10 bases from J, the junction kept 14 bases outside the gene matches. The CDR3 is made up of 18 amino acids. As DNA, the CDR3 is TGTGCCAGCAGCTTGGAGGTGACTAGCGGGGGGAATGGGTTGGCGCAGTATTTT. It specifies CASSLEVTSGGNGLAQYF.